The clone carrying this T cell receptor (beta chain) has a single count. This CDR3 contains 19 residues. Here immunoSEQ multiplex PCR was the method, and the copy in TCRdb shows in-frame clones only, minus some. The table shows 250,000 to 300,000 clones, with 88% occurring only once. This sample was taken from a study of blood T cell repertoires in COVID-19. Across the whole study: Italy, Spain and the United States were the sources of the convalescent and acute COVID-19 samples.

V and J are TRBV12-2 and TRBJ1-5. TRBV12-2 is a known pseudogene. The source material was PBMCs or T cells enriched from blood (not recorded which). The TCR comes from a woman aged 25 to 39 who had recovered from COVID-19. In DNA form, the CDR3 reads TGTGCAAGTCGCTTAGCGAGGAGGGAAGGTCTCGGTAGCAATCAGCCCCAGCATTTT. This sequence encodes CASRLARREGLGSNQPQHF.